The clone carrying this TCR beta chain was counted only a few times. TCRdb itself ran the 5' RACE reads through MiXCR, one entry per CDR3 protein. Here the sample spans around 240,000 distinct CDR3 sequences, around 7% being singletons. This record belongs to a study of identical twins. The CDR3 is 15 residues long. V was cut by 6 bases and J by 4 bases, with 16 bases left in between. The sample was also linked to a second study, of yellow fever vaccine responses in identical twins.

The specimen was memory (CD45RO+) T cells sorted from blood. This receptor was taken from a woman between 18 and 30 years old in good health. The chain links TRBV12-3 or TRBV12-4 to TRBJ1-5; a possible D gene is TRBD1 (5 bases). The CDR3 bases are TGTGCCAGCAGCGCCCGGGGCCAAGGAAATCAGCCCCAGCATTTT. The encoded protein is CASSARGQGNQPQHF.